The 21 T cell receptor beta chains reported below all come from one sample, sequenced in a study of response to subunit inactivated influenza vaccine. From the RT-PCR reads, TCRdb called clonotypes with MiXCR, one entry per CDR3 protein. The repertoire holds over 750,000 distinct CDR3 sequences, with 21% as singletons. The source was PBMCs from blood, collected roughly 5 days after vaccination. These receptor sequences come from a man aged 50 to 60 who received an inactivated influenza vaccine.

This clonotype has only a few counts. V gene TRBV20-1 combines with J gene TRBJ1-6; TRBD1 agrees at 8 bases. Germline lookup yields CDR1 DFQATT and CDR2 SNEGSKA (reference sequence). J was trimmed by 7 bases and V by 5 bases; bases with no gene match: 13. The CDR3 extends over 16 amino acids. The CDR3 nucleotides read TGCAGTGCTCCCCCGCACCCTACAGGGGGAAATTCACCCCTCCACTTT. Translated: CSAPPHPTGGNSPLHF.

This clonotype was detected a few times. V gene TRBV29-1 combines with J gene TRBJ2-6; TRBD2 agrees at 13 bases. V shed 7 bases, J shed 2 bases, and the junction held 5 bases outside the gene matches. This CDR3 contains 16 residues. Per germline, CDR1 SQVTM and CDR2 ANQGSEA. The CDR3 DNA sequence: TGCAGCGCGTACGGACTAGCGGGAGCTGGGGCCAACGTCCTGACTTTC. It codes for CSAYGLAGAGANVLTF.

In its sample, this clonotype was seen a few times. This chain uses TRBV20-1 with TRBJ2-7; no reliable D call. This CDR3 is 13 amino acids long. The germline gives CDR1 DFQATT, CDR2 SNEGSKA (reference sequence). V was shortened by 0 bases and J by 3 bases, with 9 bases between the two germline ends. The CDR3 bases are TGCAGTGCTAGAGATGCGGCTGACTACGAGCAGTACTTC. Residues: CSARDAADYEQYF.

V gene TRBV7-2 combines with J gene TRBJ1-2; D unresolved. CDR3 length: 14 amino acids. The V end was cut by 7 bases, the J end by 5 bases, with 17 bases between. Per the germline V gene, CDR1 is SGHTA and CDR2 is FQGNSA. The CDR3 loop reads CASTAGGAGYGYTF. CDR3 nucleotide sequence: TGTGCCAGCACCGCCGGCGGAGCGGGATATGGCTACACCTTC.

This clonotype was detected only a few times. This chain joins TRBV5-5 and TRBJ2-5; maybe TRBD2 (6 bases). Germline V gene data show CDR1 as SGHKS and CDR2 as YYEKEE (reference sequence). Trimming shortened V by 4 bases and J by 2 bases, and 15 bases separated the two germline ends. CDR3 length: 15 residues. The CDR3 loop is CASSPGAGRQETQYF. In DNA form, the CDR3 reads TGTGCCAGCAGCCCCGGAGCGGGTAGGCAAGAGACCCAGTACTTC.

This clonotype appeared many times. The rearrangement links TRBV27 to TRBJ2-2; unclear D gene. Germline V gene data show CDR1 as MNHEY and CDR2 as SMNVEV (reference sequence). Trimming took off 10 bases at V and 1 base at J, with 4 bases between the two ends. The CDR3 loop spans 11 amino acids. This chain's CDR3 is CATLNTGELFF. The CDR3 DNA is TGTGCCACCTTGAACACCGGGGAGCTGTTTTTT.

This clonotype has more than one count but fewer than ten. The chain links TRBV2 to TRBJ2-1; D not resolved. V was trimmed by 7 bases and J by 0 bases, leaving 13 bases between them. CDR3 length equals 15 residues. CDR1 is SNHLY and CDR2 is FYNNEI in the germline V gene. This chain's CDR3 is CASTQDWPSYNEQFF. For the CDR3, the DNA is TGTGCCAGCACCCAAGACTGGCCCTCCTACAATGAGCAGTTCTTC.

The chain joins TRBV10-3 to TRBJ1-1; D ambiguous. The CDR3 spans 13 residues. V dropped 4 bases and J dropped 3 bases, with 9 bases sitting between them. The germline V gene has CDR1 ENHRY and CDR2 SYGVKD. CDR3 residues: CAISGALDTEAFF. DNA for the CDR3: TGTGCCATCAGTGGGGCGCTGGACACTGAAGCTTTCTTT.

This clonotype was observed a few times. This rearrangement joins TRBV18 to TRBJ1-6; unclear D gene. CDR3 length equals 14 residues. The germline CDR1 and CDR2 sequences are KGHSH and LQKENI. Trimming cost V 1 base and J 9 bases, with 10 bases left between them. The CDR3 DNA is TGTGCCAGCTCACCACAGGGTTGGCGTTCACCCCTCCACTTT. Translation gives CASSPQGWRSPLHF.

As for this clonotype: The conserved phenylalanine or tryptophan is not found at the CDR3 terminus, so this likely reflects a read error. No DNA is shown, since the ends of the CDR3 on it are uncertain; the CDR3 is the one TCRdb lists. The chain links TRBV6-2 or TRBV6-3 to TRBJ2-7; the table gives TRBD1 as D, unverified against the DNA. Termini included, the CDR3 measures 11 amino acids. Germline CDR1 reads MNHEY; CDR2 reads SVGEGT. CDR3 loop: CASSTLGQSAI.

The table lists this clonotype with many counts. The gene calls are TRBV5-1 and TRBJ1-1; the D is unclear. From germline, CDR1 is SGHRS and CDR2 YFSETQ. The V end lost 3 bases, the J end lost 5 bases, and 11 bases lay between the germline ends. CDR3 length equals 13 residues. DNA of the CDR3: TGCGCCAGCAGCTCACCCGGGAGGACTGAAGCTTTCTTT. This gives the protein CASSSPGRTEAFF. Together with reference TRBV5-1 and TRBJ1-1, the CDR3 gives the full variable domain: KAGVTQTPRYLIKTRGQQVTLSCSPISGHRSVSWYQQTPGQGLQFLFEYFSETQRNKGNFPGRFSGRQFSNSRSEMNVSTLELGDSALYLCASSSPGRTEAFFGQGTRLTVV.

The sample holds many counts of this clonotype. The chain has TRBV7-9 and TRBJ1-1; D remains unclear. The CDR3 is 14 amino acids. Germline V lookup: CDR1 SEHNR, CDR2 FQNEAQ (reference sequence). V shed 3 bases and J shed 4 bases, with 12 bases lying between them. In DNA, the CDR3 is TGTGCCAGCAGCTTGCGAGGCCCACCCACTGAAGCTTTCTTT. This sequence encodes CASSLRGPPTEAFF.

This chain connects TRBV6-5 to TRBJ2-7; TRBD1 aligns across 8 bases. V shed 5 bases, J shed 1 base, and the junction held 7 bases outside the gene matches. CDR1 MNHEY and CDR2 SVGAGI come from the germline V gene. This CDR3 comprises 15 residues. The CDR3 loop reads CASSPTQGASYEQYF. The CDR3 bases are TGTGCCAGCAGTCCTACTCAGGGGGCGTCCTACGAGCAGTACTTC.

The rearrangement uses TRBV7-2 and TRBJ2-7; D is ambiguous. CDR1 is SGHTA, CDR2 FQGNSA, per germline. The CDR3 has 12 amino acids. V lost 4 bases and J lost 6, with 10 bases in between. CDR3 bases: TGTGCCAGCAGCTCTTTGGGATTCGAGCAGTACTTC. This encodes CASSSLGFEQYF.

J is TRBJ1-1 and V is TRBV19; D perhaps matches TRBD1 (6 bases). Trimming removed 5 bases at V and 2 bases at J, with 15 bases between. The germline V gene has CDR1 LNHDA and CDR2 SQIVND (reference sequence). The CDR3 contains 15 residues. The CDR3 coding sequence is TGTGCCAGTAGTCAAAGGGGGATATTTAACACTGAAGCTTTCTTT. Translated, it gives CASSQRGIFNTEAFF.

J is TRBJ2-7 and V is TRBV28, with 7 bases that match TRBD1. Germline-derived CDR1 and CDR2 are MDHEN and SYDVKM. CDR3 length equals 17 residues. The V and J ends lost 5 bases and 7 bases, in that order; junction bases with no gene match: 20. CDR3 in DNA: TGTGCCAGCAGTACCCAACGGACAGGCCTGTCCTACGCAGAGCAGTACTTC. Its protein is CASSTQRTGLSYAEQYF.

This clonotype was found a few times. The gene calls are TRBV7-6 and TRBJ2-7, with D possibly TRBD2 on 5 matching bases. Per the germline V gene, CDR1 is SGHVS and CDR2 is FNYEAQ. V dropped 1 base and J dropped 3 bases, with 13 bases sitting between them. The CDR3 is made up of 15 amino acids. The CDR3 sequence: CASSLEARAGYEQYF. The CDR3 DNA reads TGTGCCAGCAGCTTAGAGGCACGGGCGGGCTACGAGCAGTACTTC.

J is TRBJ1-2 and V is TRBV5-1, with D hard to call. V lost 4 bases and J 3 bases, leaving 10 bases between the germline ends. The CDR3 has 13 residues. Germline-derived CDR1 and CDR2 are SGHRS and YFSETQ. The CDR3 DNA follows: TGCGCCAGCAGCATAAGACGGGACTATGGCTACACCTTC. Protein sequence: CASSIRRDYGYTF.

CDR3 in DNA: TGCAGTGCTAACGAACCGGGACTACCAAACATTCAGTACTTC. It encodes CSANEPGLPNIQYF. This sequence joins TRBV20-1 and TRBJ2-4; 7 bases fit TRBD2. Germline V lookup: CDR1 DFQATT, CDR2 SNEGSKA (reference sequence). The CDR3 is 14 amino acids. Unmatched junction bases numbered 9, after V lost 4 bases and J lost 6 bases.

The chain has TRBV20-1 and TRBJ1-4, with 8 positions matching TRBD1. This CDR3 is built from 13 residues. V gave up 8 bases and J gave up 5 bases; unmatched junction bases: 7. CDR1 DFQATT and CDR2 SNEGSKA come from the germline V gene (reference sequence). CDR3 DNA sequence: TGCAGTCTCAGACACAGGGGGAATGAAAAACTGTTTTTT. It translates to CSLRHRGNEKLFF.

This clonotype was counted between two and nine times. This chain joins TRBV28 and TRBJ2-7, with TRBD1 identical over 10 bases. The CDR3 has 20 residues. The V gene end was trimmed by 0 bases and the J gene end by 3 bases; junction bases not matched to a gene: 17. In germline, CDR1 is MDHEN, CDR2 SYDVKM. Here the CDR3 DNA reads TGTGCCAGCAGTTTATGGGGTTCGAAGATTAGACAGGGGGCTTTCTACGAGCAGTACTTC. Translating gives CASSLWGSKIRQGAFYEQYF.